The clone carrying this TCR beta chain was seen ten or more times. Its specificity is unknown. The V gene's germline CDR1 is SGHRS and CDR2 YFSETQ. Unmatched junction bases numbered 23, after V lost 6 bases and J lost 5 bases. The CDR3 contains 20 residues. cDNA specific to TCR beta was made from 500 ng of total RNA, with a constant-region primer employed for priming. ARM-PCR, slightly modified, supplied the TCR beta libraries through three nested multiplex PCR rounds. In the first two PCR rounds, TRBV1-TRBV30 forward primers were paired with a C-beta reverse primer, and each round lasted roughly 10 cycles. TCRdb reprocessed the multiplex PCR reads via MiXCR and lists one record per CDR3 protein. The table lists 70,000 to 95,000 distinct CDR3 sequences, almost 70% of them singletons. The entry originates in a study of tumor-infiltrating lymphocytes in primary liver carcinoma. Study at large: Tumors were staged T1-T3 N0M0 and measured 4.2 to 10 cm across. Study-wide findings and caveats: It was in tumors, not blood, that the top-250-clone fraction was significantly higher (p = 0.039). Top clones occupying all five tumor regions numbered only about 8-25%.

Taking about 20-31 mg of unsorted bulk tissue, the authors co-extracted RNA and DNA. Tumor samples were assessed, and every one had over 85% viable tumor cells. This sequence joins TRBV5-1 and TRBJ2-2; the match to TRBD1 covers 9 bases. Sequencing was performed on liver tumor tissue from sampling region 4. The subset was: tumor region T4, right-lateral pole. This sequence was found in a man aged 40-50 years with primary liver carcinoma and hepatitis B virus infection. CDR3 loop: CASTPTPGQGIIFGTGELFF. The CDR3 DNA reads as TGCGCCAGCACGCCAACTCCGGGACAGGGAATTATTTTTGGGACCGGGGAGCTGTTTTTT.